Listed below are T cell receptor beta chains from one sample, sequenced in a study of OX40 agonist ivuxolimab in advanced cancers. Repertoires were generated with immunoSEQ multiplex PCR, while TCRdb's copy carries only in-frame clones and drops some. The table records tens of thousands of clones, around 86% of them present only once. Here the sequenced sample was CD4+ or CD8+ T cells sorted from blood, taken in a trial of the OX40 agonist ivuxolimab. These TCRs come from an adult with an advanced solid tumor such as melanoma, head and neck, liver or kidney cancer. The CDR3 runs from the conserved cysteine through the conserved F or W. Fields, in order: D gene, V gene, CDR3 length, J gene, clone size, CDR3 protein, CDR3 DNA. D genes are given only for firm matches. Clone size is given for some rows only: seen once, a few or many times, or a class if the clone is expanded.

.,TRBV7-9,13,TRBJ1-1,few,CASSNAVSPEAFF,TGTGCCAGCAGCAACGCGGTTTCCCCTGAAGCTTTCTTT
.,TRBV18,15,TRBJ2-3,.,CASSPPGGARDTQYF,TGTGCCAGCTCACCCCCGGGTGGGGCACGAGATACGCAGTATTTT
TRBD2,TRBV6-4,15,TRBJ2-1,.,CASSDKGLGGNEQFF,TGTGCCAGCAGTGACAAGGGATTGGGAGGGAATGAGCAGTTCTTC
.,TRBV6-6,15,TRBJ2-1,.,CASSYSGSSYNEQFF,TGTGCCAGCAGTTACTCTGGGAGCTCCTACAATGAGCAGTTCTTC
TRBD1,TRBV5-1,13,TRBJ2-5,few,CASSRQGRETQYF,TGCGCCAGCAGCCGACAGGGTCGAGAGACCCAGTACTTC
.,TRBV29-1,15,TRBJ1-1,.,CSVPSSRTTNTEAFF,TGCAGCGTCCCCAGTTCCCGGACAACGAACACTGAAGCTTTCTTT
.,TRBV4-1,16,TRBJ1-4,.,CASSPLSGRLNEKLFF,TGCGCCAGCAGCCCCCTTTCAGGACGGTTAAATGAAAAACTGTTTTTT
.,TRBV19,15,TRBJ1-5,.,CATQDRPGGNQPQHF,TGTGCCACCCAGGACAGACCTGGGGGCAATCAGCCCCAGCATTTT
.,TRBV19,14,TRBJ1-5,.,CASMRGFGIQPQHF,TGTGCCAGTATGCGGGGTTTCGGGATTCAGCCCCAGCATTTT
TRBD1,TRBV11-3,12,TRBJ1-1,.,CASSLDGQGLFF,TGTGCCAGCAGCTTAGATGGACAGGGTTTGTTCTTT
.,TRBV7-8,11,TRBJ2-2,.,CASTSAGELFF,TGTGCCAGCACCTCAGCCGGGGAGCTGTTTTTT
.,TRBV7-2,12,TRBJ2-1,.,CASSLRTNEQFF,TGTGCCAGCAGCCTACGGACTAATGAGCAGTTCTTC
TRBD1,TRBV28,14,TRBJ1-4,.,CASSFKGAREKLFF,TGTGCCAGCAGTTTCAAGGGGGCGCGTGAAAAACTGTTTTTT
TRBD2,TRBV2,16,TRBJ2-3,.,CASSERGTSGTDTQYF,TGTGCCAGCAGTGAAAGGGGGACTAGCGGCACAGATACGCAGTATTTT
TRBD1,TRBV7-8,14,TRBJ1-2,once,CASSPGTGASLSTF,TGTGCCAGCAGCCCAGGGACAGGGGCTTCCCTTTCCACCTTC
.,TRBV4-1,16,TRBJ1-1,.,CASSQALVRMNTEAFF,TGCGCCAGCAGCCAAGCCTTGGTAAGAATGAACACTGAAGCTTTCTTT
.,TRBV11-2,15,TRBJ1-2,once,CASSPHWGQNYGYTF,TGTGCCAGCAGCCCCCATTGGGGGCAAAACTATGGCTACACCTTC
TRBD1,TRBV7-2,17,TRBJ1-4,.,CASSLGQGGRRNEKLFF,TGTGCCAGCAGCTTAGGACAGGGCGGGCGGAGGAATGAAAAACTGTTTTTT
.,TRBV14,13,TRBJ1-2,.,CASRSGTHYGYTF,TGTGCCAGCAGGTCCGGGACACACTATGGCTACACCTTC
.,TRBV5-1,15,TRBJ2-5,once,CASSFKAGNQETQYF,TGCGCCAGCAGCTTCAAAGCGGGTAACCAAGAGACCCAGTACTTC
TRBD1,TRBV19,16,TRBJ1-5,.,CASSITGTGGNQPQHF,TGTGCCAGTAGTATAACCGGGACAGGGGGCAATCAGCCCCAGCATTTT
TRBD1,TRBV6-6,15,TRBJ1-1,.,CASRAGQGASTEAFF,TGTGCCAGCAGGGCGGGACAGGGGGCTAGCACTGAAGCTTTCTTT
TRBD2,TRBV7-2,15,TRBJ2-2,.,CASSPLEREAGELFF,TGTGCCAGCAGCCCCCTTGAGCGGGAGGCCGGGGAGCTGTTTTTT
TRBD1,TRBV28,15,TRBJ2-2,.,CASSYGTVNTGELFF,TGTGCCAGCAGTTACGGGACAGTTAACACCGGGGAGCTGTTTTTT
TRBD2,TRBV5-1,15,TRBJ2-1,.,CASSLVSGGHNEQFF,TGCGCCAGCAGCTTGGTTAGCGGGGGGCACAATGAGCAGTTCTTC
.,TRBV5-4,14,TRBJ2-1,.,CASSDSGMRNEQFF,TGTGCCAGCAGCGATAGCGGTATGAGGAATGAGCAGTTCTTC
.,TRBV5-4,16,TRBJ2-2,.,CASSLVGRKNTGELFF,TGTGCCAGCAGCTTGGTGGGCCGAAAAAACACCGGGGAGCTGTTTTTT
.,TRBV10-3,15,TRBJ2-6,.,CAIRGDSSGANVLTF,TGTGCCATCAGAGGAGACAGCTCTGGGGCCAACGTCCTGACTTTC
.,TRBV7-9,12,TRBJ1-4,few,CASKGPNEKLFF,TGTGCCAGCAAAGGGCCTAATGAAAAACTGTTTTTT
.,TRBV6-1,14,TRBJ1-5,.,CASSSRELNQPQHF,TGTGCCAGCAGCTCAAGAGAGCTCAATCAGCCCCAGCATTTT